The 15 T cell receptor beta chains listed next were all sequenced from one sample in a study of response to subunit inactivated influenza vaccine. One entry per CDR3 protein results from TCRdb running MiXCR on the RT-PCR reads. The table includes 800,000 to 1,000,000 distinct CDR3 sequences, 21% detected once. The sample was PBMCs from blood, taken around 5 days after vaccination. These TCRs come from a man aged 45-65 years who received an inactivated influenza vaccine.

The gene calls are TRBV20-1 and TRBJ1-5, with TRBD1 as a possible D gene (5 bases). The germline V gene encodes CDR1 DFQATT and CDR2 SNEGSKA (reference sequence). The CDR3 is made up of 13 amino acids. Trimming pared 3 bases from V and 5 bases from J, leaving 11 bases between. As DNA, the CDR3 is TGCAGTGCTAGTCGGGGGGTTGATCAGCCCCAGCATTTT. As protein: CSASRGVDQPQHF.

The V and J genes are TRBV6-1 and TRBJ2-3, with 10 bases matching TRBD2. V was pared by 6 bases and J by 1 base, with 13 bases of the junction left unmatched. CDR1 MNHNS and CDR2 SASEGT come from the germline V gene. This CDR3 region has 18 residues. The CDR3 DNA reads TGTGCCAGCAGACCGAGCGGGAGGGCCCGCATTGGCACAGATACGCAGTATTTT. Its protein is CASRPSGRARIGTDTQYF.

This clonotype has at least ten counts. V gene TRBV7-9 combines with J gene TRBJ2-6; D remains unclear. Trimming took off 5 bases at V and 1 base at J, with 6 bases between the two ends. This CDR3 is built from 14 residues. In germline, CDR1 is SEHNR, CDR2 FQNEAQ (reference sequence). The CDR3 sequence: CASSPRSGANVLTF. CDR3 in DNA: TGTGCCAGCAGCCCCCGTTCTGGGGCCAACGTCCTGACTTTC.

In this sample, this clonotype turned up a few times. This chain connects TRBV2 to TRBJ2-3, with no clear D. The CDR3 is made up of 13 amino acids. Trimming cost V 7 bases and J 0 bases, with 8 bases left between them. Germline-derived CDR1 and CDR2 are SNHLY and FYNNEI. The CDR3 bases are TGTGCCAGCAAGGGCTTTAGCACAGATACGCAGTATTTT. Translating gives CASKGFSTDTQYF.

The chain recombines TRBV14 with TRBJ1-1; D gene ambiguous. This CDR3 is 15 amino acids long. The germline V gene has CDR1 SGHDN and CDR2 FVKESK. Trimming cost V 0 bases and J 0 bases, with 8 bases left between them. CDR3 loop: CASSQDRRMNTEAFF. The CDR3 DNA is TGTGCCAGCAGCCAAGACAGACGGATGAACACTGAAGCTTTCTTT.

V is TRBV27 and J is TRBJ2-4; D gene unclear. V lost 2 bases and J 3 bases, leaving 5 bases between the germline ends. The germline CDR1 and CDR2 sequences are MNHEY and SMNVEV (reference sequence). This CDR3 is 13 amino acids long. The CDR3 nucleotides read TGTGCCAGCAGTTTAACCATCAAAAACATTCAGTACTTC. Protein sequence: CASSLTIKNIQYF.

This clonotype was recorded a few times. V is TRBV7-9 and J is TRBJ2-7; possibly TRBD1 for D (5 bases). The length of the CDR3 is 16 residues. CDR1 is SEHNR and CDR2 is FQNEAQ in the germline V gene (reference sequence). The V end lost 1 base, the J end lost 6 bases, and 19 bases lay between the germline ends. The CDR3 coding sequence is TGTGCCAGCAGCTTAGATGGACATCTCCTCCCGATCGAGCAGTACTTC. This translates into CASSLDGHLLPIEQYF. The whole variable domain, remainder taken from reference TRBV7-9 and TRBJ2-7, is DTGVSQNPRHKITKRGQNVTFRCDPISEHNRLYWYRQTLGQGPEFLTYFQNEAQLEKSRLLSDRFSAERPKGSFSTLEIQRTEQGDSAMYLCASSLDGHLLPIEQYFGPGTRLTVT.

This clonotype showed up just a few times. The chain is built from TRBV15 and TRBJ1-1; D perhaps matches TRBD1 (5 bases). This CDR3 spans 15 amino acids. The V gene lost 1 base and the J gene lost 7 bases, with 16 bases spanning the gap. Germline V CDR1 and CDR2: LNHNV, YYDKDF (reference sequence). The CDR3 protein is CATSRGGHDRLEAFF. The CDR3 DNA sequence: TGTGCCACCAGCAGAGGAGGACATGATCGACTTGAAGCTTTCTTT.

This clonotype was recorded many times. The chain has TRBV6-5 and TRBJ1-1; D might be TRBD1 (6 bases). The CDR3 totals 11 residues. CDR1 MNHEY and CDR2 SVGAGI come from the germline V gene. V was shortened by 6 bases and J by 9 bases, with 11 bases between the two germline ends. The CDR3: CASSGGRKAFF. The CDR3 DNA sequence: TGTGCCAGCAGCGGGGGGCGTAAAGCTTTCTTT.

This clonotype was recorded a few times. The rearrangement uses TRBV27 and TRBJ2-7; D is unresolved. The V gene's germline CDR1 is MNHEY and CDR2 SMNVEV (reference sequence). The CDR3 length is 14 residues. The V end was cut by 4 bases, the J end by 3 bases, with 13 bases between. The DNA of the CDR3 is TGTGCCAGCAGTTCGATAGGGTCTAACTACGAGCAGTACTTC. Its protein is CASSSIGSNYEQYF.

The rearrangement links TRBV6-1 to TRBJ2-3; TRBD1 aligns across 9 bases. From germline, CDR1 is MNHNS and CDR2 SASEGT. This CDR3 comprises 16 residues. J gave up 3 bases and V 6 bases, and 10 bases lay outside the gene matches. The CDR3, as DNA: TGTGCCAGCAGCCGAGGGGACAGGGTCGGGACAGATACGCAGTATTTT. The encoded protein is CASSRGDRVGTDTQYF.

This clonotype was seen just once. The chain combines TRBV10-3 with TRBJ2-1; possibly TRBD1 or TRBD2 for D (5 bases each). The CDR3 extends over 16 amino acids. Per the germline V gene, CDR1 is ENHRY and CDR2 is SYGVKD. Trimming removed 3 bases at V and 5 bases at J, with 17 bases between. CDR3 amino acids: CAISESWRWGNNEQFF. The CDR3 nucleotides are TGTGCCATCAGTGAATCCTGGCGGTGGGGGAACAATGAGCAGTTCTTC.

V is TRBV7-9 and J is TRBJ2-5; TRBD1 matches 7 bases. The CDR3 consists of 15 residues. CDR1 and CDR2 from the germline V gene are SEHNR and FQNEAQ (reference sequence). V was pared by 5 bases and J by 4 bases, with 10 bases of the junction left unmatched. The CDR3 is CASSPSEGAGETQYF. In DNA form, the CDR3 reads TGTGCCAGCAGCCCCTCCGAGGGGGCGGGAGAGACCCAGTACTTC.

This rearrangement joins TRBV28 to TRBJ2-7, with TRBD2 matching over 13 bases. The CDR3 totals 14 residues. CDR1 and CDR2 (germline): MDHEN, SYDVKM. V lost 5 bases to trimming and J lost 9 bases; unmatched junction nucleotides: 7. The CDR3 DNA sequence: TGTGCCAGCAGTGAGTCGGGACTAGCGGGACCGCAGTACTTC. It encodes CASSESGLAGPQYF.

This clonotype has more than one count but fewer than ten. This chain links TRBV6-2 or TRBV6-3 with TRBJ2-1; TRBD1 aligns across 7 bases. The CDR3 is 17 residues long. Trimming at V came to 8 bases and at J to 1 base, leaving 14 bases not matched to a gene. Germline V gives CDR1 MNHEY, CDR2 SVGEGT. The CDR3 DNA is TGTGCCAGCCAACTAGGTCACAGGGGCAATTCCTACAATGAGCAGTTCTTC. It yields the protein CASQLGHRGNSYNEQFF.